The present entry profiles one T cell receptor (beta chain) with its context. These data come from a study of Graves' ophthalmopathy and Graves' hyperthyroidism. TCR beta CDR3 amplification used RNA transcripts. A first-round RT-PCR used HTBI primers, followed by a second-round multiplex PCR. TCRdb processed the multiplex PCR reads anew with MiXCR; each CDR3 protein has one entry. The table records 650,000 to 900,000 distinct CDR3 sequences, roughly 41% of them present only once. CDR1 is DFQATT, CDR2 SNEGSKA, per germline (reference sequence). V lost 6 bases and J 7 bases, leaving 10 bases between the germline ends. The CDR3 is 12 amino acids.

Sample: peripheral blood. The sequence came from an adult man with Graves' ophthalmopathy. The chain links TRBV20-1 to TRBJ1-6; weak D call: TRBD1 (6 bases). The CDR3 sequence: CSAITGNSPLHF. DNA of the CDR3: TGCAGTGCGATAACAGGGAATTCACCCCTCCACTTT.